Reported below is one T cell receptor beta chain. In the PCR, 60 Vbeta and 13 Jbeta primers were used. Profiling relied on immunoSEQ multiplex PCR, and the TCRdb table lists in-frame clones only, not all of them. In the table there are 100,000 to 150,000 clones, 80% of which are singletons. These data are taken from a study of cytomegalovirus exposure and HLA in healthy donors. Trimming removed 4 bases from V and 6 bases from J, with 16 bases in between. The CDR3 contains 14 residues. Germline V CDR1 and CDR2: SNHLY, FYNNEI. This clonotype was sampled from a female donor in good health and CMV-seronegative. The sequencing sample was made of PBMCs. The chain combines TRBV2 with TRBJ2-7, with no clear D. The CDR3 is CASSVEATESEQYF. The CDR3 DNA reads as TGTGCCAGCAGTGTAGAAGCTACAGAGTCCGAGCAGTACTTC.